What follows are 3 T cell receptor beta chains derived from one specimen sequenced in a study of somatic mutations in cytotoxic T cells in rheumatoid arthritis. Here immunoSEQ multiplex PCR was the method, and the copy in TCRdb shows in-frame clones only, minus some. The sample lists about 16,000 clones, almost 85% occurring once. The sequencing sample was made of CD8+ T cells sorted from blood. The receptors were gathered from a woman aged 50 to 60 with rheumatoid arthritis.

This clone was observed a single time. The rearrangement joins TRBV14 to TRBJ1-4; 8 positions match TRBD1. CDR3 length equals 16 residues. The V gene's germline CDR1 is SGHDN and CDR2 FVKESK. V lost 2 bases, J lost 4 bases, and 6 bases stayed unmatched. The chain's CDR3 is CASSQQGAHGNEKLFF. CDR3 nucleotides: TGTGCCAGCAGCCAACAGGGGGCCCACGGTAATGAAAAACTGTTTTTT.

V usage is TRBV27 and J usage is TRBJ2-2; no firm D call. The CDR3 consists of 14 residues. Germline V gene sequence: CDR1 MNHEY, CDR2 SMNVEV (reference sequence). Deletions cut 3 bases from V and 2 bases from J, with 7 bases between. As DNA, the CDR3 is TGTGCCAGCAGTTTCGGGCTCAACACCGGGGAGCTGTTTTTT. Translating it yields CASSFGLNTGELFF.

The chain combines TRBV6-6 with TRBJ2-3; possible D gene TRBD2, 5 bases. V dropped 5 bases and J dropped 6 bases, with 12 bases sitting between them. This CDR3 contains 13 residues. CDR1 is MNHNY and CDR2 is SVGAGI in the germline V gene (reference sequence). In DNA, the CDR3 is TGTGCCAGCAGTGGACTTTGGGATGATACGCAGTATTTT. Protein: CASSGLWDDTQYF.